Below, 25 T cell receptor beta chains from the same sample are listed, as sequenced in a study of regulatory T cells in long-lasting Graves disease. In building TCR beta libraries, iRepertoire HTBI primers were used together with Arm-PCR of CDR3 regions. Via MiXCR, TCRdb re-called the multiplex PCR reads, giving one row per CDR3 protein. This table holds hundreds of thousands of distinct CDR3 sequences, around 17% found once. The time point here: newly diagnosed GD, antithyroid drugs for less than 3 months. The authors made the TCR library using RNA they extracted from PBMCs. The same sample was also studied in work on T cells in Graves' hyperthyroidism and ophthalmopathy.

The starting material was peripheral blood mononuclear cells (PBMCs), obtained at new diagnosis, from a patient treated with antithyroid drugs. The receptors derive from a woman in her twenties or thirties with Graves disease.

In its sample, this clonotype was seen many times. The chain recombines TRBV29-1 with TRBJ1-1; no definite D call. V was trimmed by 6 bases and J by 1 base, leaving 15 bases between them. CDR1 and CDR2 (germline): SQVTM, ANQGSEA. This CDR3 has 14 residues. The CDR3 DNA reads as TGCAGCGTGAAATGGCGGGGTACGAACACTGAAGCTTTCTTT. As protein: CSVKWRGTNTEAFF.

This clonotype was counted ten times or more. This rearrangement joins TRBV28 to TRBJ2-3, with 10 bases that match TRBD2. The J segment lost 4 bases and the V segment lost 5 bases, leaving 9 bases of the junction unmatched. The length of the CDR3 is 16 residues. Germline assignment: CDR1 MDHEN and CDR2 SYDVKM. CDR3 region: CASSLLAGTRADTQYF. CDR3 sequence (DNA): TGTGCCAGCAGTCTACTAGCGGGAACTCGTGCAGATACGCAGTATTTT.

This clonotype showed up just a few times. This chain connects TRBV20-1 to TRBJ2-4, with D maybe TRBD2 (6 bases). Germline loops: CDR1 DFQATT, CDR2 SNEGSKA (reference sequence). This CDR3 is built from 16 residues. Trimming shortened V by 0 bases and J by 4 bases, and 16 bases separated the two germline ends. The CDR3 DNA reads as TGCAGTGCTAGAGATACATCTGGACTATCAAAAAACATTCAGTACTTC. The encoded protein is CSARDTSGLSKNIQYF.

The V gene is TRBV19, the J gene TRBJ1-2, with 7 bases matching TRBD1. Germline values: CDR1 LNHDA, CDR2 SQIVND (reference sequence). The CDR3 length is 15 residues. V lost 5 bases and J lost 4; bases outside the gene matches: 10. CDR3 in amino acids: CASSLGTAVGYGYTF. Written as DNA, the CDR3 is TGTGCCAGTAGTTTGGGGACAGCTGTCGGCTATGGCTACACCTTC.

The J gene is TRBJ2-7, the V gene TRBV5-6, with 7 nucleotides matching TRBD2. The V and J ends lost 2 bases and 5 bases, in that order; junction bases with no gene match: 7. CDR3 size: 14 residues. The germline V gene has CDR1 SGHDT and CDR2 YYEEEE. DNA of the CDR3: TGTGCCAGCAGCTTCCAGTTGACTAGCCACGAGCAGTACTTC. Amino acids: CASSFQLTSHEQYF.

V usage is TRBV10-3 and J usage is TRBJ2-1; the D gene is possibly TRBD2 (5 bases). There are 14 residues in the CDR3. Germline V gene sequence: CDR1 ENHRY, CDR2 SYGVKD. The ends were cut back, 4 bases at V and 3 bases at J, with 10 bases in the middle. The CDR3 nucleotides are TGTGCCATCAGTGGAGGGTTGGACTACAATGAGCAGTTCTTC. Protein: CAISGGLDYNEQFF.

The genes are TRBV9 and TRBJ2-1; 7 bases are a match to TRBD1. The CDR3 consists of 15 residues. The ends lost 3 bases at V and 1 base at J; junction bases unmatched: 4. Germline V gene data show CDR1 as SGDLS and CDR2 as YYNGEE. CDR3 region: CASSAQGQSYNEQFF. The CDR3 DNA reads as TGTGCCAGCAGCGCCCAGGGACAGTCCTACAATGAGCAGTTCTTC.

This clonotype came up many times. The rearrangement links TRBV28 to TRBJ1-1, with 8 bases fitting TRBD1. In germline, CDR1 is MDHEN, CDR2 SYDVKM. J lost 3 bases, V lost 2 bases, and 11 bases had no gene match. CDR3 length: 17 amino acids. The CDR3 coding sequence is TGTGCCAGCAGTTTACCTTTCCAGGGGGCTCTCGACACTGAAGCTTTCTTT. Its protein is CASSLPFQGALDTEAFF.

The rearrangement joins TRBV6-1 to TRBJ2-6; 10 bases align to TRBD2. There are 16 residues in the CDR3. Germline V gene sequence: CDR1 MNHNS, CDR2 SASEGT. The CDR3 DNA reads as TGTGCAACTCTAGAGCGGGAGGGAACTGGGGCCAACGTCCTGACTTTC. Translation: CATLEREGTGANVLTF.

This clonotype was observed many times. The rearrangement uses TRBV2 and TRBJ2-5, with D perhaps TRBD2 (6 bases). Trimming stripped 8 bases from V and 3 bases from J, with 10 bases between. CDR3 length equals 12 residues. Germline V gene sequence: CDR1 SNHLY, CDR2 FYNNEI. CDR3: CASGTWEETQYF. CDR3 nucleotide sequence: TGTGCCAGCGGGACTTGGGAAGAGACCCAGTACTTC.

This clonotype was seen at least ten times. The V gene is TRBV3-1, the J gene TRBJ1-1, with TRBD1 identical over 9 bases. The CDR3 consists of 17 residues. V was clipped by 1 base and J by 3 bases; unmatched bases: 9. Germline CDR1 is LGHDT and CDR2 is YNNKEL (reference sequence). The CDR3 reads CASSQVKVRDRDTEAFF. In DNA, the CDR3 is TGTGCCAGCAGCCAAGTTAAGGTTAGGGACAGGGACACTGAAGCTTTCTTT.

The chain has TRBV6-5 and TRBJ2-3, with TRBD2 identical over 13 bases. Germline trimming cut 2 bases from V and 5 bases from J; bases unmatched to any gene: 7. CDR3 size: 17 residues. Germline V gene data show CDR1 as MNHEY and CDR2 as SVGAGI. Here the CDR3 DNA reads TGTGCCAGCAGTTACGAAGGGACTAGCGGGATTGGAGATACGCAGTATTTT. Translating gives CASSYEGTSGIGDTQYF.

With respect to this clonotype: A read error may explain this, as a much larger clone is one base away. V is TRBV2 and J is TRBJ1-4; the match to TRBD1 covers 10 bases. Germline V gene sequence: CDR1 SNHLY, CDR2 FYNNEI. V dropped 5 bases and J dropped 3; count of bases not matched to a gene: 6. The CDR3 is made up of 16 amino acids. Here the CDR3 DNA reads TGTGCCAGCAGTATTGACAGGGGGCAGGCTAATGAAAAACTGTTTTTT. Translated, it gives CASSIDRGQANEKLFF.

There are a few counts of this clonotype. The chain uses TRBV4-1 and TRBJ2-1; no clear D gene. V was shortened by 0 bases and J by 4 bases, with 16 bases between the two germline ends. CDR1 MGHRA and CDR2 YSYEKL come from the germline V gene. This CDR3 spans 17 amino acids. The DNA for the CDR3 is TGCGCCAGCAGCCAAGATAGTTGGTCTAGTTCTTACAATGAGCAGTTCTTC. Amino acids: CASSQDSWSSSYNEQFF.

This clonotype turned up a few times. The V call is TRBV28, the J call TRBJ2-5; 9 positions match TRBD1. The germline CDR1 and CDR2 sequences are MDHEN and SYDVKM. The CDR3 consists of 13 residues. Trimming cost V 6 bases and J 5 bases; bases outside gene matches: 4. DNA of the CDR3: TGTGCCAGCAGATACAGGGGGCTGGAGACCCAGTACTTC. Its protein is CASRYRGLETQYF. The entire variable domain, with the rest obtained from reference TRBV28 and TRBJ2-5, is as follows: DVKVTQSSRYLVKRTGEKVFLECVQDMDHENMFWYRQDPGLGLRLIYFSYDVKMKEKGDIPEGYSVSREKKERFSLILESASTNQTSMYLCASRYRGLETQYFGPGTRLLVL.

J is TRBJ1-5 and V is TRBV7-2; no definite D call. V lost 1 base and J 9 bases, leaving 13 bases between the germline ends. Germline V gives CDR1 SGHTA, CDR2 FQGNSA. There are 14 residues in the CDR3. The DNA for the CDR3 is TGTGCCAGCAGCTTAGTGGGTACGCCGGGGCCCCAGCATTTT. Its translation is CASSLVGTPGPQHF. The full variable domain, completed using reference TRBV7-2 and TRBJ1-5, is GAGVSQSPSNKVTEKGKDVELRCDPISGHTALYWYRQSLGQGLEFLIYFQGNSAPDKSGLPSDRFSAERTGGSVSTLTIQRTQQEDSAVYLCASSLVGTPGPQHFGDGTRLSIL.

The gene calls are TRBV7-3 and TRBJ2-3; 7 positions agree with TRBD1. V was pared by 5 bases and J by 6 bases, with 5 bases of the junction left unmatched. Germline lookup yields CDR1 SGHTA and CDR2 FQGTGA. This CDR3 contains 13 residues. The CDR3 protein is CASSRQGYDTQYF. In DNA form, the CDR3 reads TGTGCCAGCAGCAGACAGGGCTATGATACGCAGTATTTT.

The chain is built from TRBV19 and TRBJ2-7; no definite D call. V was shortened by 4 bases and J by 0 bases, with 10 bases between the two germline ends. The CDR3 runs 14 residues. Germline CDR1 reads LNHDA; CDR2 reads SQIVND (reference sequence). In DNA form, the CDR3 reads TGTGCCAGTAGTAGGCGGTTCAGCTCCTACGAGCAGTACTTC. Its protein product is CASSRRFSSYEQYF. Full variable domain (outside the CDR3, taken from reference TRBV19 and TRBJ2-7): DGGITQSPKYLFRKEGQNVTLSCEQNLNHDAMYWYRQDPGQGLRLIYYSQIVNDFQKGDIAEGYSVSREKKESFPLTVTSAQKNPTAFYLCASSRRFSSYEQYFGPGTRLTVT.

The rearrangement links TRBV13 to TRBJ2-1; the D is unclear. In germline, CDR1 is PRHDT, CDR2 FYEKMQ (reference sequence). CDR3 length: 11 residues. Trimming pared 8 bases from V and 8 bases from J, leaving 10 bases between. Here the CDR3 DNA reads TGTGCCAGCGTACGAGTACATGAGCAGTTCTTC. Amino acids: CASVRVHEQFF.

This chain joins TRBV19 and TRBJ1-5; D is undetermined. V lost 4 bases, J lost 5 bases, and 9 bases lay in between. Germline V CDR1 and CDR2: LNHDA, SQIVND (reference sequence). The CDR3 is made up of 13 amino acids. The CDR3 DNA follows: TGTGCCAGTAGTACTAAGCGATATCAGCCCCAGCATTTT. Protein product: CASSTKRYQPQHF.

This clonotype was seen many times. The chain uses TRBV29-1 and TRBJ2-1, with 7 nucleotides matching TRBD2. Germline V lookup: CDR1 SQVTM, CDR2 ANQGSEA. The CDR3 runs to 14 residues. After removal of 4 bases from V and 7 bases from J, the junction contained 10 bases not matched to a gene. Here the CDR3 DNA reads TGCAGCGTTGCGGCGGGAGTTTTGGTAAATGAGCAGTTCTTC. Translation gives CSVAAGVLVNEQFF.

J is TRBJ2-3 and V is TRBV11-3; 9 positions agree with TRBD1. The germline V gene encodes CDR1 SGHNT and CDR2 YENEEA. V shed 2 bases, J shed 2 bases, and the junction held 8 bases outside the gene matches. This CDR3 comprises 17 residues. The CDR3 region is CASSLTGTGRNTDTQYF. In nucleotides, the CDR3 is TGTGCCAGCAGCTTAACCGGGACAGGGAGGAACACAGATACGCAGTATTTT.

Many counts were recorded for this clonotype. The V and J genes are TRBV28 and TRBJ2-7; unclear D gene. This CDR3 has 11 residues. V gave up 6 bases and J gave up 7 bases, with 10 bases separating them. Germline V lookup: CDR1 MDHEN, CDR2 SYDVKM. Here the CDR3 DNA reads TGTGCCAGCAGCCCACGTCTAGAGCAGTACTTC. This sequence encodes CASSPRLEQYF.

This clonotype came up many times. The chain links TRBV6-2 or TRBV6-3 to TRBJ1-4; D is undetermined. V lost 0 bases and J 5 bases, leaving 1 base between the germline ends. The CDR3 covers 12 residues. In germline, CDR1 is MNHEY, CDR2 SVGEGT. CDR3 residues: CASSYSNEKLFF. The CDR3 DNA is TGTGCCAGCAGTTACTCGAATGAAAAACTGTTTTTT.

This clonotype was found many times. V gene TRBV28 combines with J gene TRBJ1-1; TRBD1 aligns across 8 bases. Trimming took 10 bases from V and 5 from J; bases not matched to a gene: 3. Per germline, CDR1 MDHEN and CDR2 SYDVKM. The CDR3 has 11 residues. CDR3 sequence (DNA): TGTGCCACAAACAGGGGGACTGAAGCTTTCTTT. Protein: CATNRGTEAFF.